This T cell receptor (beta chain) was identified in a study of T cell repertoires in cytomegalovirus infection. Study context: Public TCR beta signatures were indicative of both CMV infection and a matching HLA type.

TCRdb independently ran MiXCR on the reads; one entry per CDR3 protein. The sample holds some 240,000 distinct CDR3 sequences; over 15% are singletons and the top ten take more than 45%. Germline assignment: CDR1 SQVTM and CDR2 ANQGSEA. Losses at the gene ends were 5 bases for V and 3 bases for J; bases not matched to a gene: 13. The length of the CDR3 is 15 residues. This sequence was found in a human donor in good health (CMV status not recorded). Some clones in this sample may be carry-over from other donors' samples. The chain combines TRBV29-1 with TRBJ2-7; 7 nucleotides agree with TRBD2. Sequencing used CD8+ T cells from PBMCs. Here the CDR3 DNA reads TGCAGCGTTAGTAAAAGCGGGGAGGCAATCTACGAGCAGTACTTC. Its protein product is CSVSKSGEAIYEQYF.